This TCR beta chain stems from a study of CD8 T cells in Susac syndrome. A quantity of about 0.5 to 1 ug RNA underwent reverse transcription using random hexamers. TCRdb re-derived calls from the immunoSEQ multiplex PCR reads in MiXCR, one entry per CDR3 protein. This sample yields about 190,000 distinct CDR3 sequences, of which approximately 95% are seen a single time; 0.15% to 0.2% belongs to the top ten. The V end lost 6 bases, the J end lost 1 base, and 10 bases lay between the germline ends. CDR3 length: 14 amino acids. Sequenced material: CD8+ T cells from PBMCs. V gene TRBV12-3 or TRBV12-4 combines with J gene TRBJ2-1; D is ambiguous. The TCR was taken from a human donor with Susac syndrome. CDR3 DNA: TGTGCCAGCAGGACTGGATTATCCTACAATGAGCAGTTCTTC. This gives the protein CASRTGLSYNEQFF.